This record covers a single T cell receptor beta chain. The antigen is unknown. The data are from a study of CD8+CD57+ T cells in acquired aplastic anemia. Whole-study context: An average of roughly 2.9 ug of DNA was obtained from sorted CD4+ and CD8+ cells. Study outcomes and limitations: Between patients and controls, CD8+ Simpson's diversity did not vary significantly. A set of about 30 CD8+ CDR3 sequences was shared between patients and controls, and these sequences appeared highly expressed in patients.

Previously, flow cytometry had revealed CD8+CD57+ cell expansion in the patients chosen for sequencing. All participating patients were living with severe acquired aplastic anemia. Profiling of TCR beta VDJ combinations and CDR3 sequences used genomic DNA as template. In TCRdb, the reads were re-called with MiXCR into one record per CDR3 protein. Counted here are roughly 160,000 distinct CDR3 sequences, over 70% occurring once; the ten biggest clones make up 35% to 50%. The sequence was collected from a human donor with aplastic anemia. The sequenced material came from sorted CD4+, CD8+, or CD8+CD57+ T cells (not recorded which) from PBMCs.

CDR3 region: CASSVRDRSIYEQYF. CDR3 DNA sequence: TGTGCCAGTAGTGTTCGGGACAGATCTATCTACGAGCAGTACTTC. The chain joins TRBV19 to TRBJ2-7, with 7 bases lining up with TRBD1. From germline, CDR1 is LNHDA and CDR2 SQIVND (reference sequence). After removal of 5 bases from V and 3 bases from J, the junction contained 10 bases not matched to a gene. The CDR3 has 15 amino acids.